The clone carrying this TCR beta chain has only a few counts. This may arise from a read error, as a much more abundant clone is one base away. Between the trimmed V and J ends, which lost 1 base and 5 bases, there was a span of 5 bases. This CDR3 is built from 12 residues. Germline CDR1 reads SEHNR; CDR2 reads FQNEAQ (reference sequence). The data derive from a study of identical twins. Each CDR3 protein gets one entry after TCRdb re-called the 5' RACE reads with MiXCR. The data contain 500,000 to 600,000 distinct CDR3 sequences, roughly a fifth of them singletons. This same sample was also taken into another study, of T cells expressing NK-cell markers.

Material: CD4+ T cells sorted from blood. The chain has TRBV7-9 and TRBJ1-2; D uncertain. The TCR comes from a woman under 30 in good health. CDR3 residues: CASSLDEYGYTF. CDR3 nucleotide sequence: TGTGCCAGCAGCTTAGACGAGTATGGCTACACCTTC.